These 29 T cell receptor beta chains came from one sample sequenced in a study of response to subunit inactivated influenza vaccine. TCRdb reprocessed the RT-PCR reads with MiXCR, giving one entry per CDR3 protein. The sample has approximately 480,000 distinct CDR3 sequences; 11% are singletons. Sequencing used PBMCs from blood, obtained 40 to 50 days after vaccination. These receptors came from a man aged 50-59 years who received an inactivated influenza vaccine.

This clonotype occurred a few times. The chain uses TRBV5-1 and TRBJ1-1; unclear D gene. CDR1 and CDR2 from the germline V gene are SGHRS and YFSETQ. The V gene lost 4 bases and the J gene lost 2 bases, with 12 bases spanning the gap. This CDR3 contains 14 residues. The CDR3 sequence is CASSPAGANTEAFF. CDR3 coding DNA: TGCGCCAGCAGCCCCGCAGGAGCTAACACTGAAGCTTTCTTT.

The rearrangement links TRBV10-2 to TRBJ2-5; 8 bases fit TRBD2. The CDR3 runs to 15 residues. With V trimmed by 7 bases and J by 4 bases, 11 bases remained unmatched. Germline loops: CDR1 WSHSY, CDR2 SAAADI. The CDR3 protein is CASISNGGAGETQYF. The CDR3 DNA reads TGCGCCAGCATCTCTAACGGGGGGGCGGGAGAGACCCAGTACTTC.

The chain uses TRBV5-1 and TRBJ1-1; 7 bases line up with TRBD1. J lost 4 bases, V lost 6 bases, and 9 bases had no gene match. The CDR3 runs to 14 residues. CDR1 and CDR2 (germline): SGHRS, YFSETQ. DNA for the CDR3: TGCGCCAGCAACCCGACAGGGCGAAGCACTGAAGCTTTCTTT. This codes for CASNPTGRSTEAFF.

The rearrangement joins TRBV9 to TRBJ2-7; 10 bases map to TRBD1. CDR3 size: 15 residues. Losses at the gene ends were 4 bases for V and 3 bases for J; bases not matched to a gene: 7. Looked up from germline, CDR1 is SGDLS and CDR2 is YYNGEE. The chain's CDR3 is CASSPRTGGDYEQYF. CDR3 DNA: TGTGCCAGCAGCCCTCGGACAGGGGGTGACTACGAGCAGTACTTC.

This clonotype was found a few times. The rearrangement uses TRBV6-5 and TRBJ1-1; the D gene is possibly TRBD1 (5 bases). The V end lost 0 bases, the J end lost 5 bases, and 13 bases lay between the germline ends. The CDR3 runs 15 residues. CDR1 and CDR2 (germline): MNHEY, SVGAGI. CDR3: CASSYSYGGGTEAFF. As DNA, the CDR3 is TGTGCCAGCAGTTACTCGTATGGTGGGGGGACTGAAGCTTTCTTT.

This clonotype was seen repeatedly, ten times or more. This chain links TRBV12-3 or TRBV12-4 with TRBJ2-3, with D perhaps matching TRBD2 (5 bases). Between the trimmed V and J ends, which lost 3 bases and 5 bases, there was a span of 6 bases. The CDR3 covers 12 residues. This CDR3 is CASSFAGDTQYF. The CDR3 DNA sequence: TGTGCCAGCAGTTTCGCGGGAGATACGCAGTATTTT.

This clonotype appeared many times. V usage is TRBV10-3 and J usage is TRBJ2-7; 13 positions match TRBD2. With V trimmed by 4 bases and J by 5 bases, 5 bases remained unmatched. Per germline, CDR1 ENHRY and CDR2 SYGVKD. The CDR3 is made up of 15 amino acids. DNA of the CDR3: TGTGCCATCAGTGGGACTAGCGGGAGTCTGCACGAGCAGTACTTC. This encodes CAISGTSGSLHEQYF.

The table lists this clonotype with many counts. This chain uses TRBV29-1 with TRBJ2-3, with a weak D call TRBD1 (6 bases). The CDR3 loop spans 13 amino acids. Per germline, CDR1 SQVTM and CDR2 ANQGSEA. The ends were cut back, 5 bases at V and 3 bases at J, with 12 bases in the middle. The CDR3 sequence: CSVSQGQTDTQYF. CDR3 DNA: TGCAGCGTTTCACAGGGTCAGACAGATACGCAGTATTTT.

This clonotype was counted ten times or more. This sequence joins TRBV7-2 and TRBJ2-7, with TRBD1 matching 8 bases. The junction had 6 bases not matched to a gene; V was cut back by 4 bases and J by 1 base. CDR3 length: 15 residues. Germline-derived CDR1 and CDR2 are SGHTA and FQGNSA. CDR3 protein: CASSWSTGGSYEQYF. CDR3 nucleotides: TGTGCCAGCAGCTGGAGTACAGGGGGTTCCTACGAGCAGTACTTC. Full variable domain (outside the CDR3, taken from reference TRBV7-2 and TRBJ2-7): GAGVSQSPSNKVTEKGKDVELRCDPISGHTALYWYRQSLGQGLEFLIYFQGNSAPDKSGLPSDRFSAERTGGSVSTLTIQRTQQEDSAVYLCASSWSTGGSYEQYFGPGTRLTVT.

V and J are TRBV11-2 and TRBJ1-1, with unresolved D. CDR3 length: 12 residues. Trimming shortened V by 4 bases and J by 1 base, and 4 bases separated the two germline ends. Per the germline V gene, CDR1 is SGHAT and CDR2 is FQNNGV. The CDR3 DNA sequence: TGTGCCAGCAGCTACCCGAACACTGAAGCTTTCTTT. Translation: CASSYPNTEAFF.

The sample holds many counts of this clonotype. The genes are TRBV5-1 and TRBJ2-1, with 10 bases aligning to TRBD2. Germline trimming cut 0 bases from V and 4 bases from J; bases unmatched to any gene: 4. The CDR3 spans 16 residues. Per germline, CDR1 SGHRS and CDR2 YFSETQ. CDR3 amino acids: CASSLGGLAVYNEQFF. DNA of the CDR3: TGCGCCAGCAGCTTGGGAGGACTAGCGGTTTACAATGAGCAGTTCTTC.

This clonotype was recorded many times. V and J are TRBV12-3 or TRBV12-4 and TRBJ2-6; the match to TRBD1 covers 7 bases. The length of the CDR3 is 16 residues. The V segment lost 3 bases and the J segment 0 bases; nucleotides outside the gene matches: 2. The CDR3 here is CASSFGTASGANVLTF. Here the CDR3 DNA reads TGTGCCAGCAGTTTCGGGACAGCCTCTGGGGCCAACGTCCTGACTTTC.

This clonotype showed up many times. The chain recombines TRBV5-1 with TRBJ1-1, with D possibly TRBD1 on 6 matching bases. This CDR3 is built from 14 residues. Germline values: CDR1 SGHRS, CDR2 YFSETQ. V was cut by 5 bases and J by 1 base, with 12 bases left in between. CDR3 in amino acids: CASSWRTENTEAFF. The CDR3 nucleotides read TGCGCCAGCAGTTGGAGGACAGAGAACACTGAAGCTTTCTTT. Filled out from reference TRBV5-1 and TRBJ1-1, the complete variable domain reads KAGVTQTPRYLIKTRGQQVTLSCSPISGHRSVSWYQQTPGQGLQFLFEYFSETQRNKGNFPGRFSGRQFSNSRSEMNVSTLELGDSALYLCASSWRTENTEAFFGQGTRLTVV.

The chain uses TRBV11-2 and TRBJ2-3; D possibly corresponds to TRBD2 (6 bases). This CDR3 contains 14 residues. Germline-derived CDR1 and CDR2 are SGHAT and FQNNGV. Trimming removed 5 bases at V and 3 bases at J, with 12 bases between. CDR3 nucleotides: TGTGCCAGCAGCCCCCGGGACTGGACAGATACGCAGTATTTT. This sequence encodes CASSPRDWTDTQYF.

This clonotype was seen only a few times. This sequence joins TRBV7-2 and TRBJ1-6; possibly TRBD1 for D (6 bases). Germline CDR1 reads SGHTA; CDR2 reads FQGNSA. V lost 2 bases to trimming and J lost 7 bases, with 12 bases between them. The CDR3 is 15 residues long. The CDR3 loop is CASSLMSRGNSPLHF. In DNA, the CDR3 is TGTGCCAGCAGCTTAATGTCCAGGGGCAATTCACCCCTCCACTTT.

This clonotype has a handful of counts. This chain connects TRBV20-1 to TRBJ1-1, with D tentatively TRBD1 (5 bases). The CDR3 loop spans 14 amino acids. CDR1 and CDR2 from the germline V gene are DFQATT and SNEGSKA (reference sequence). Trimming removed 5 bases at V and 5 bases at J, with 18 bases between. The CDR3 bases are TGCAGTGCTCGCAGAACAGGAGGTGGGACTGAAGCTTTCTTT. Residues: CSARRTGGGTEAFF.

This clonotype was recorded many times. The gene calls are TRBV24-1 and TRBJ2-1; maybe TRBD1 (5 bases). CDR1 KGHDR and CDR2 SFDVKD come from the germline V gene. The CDR3 extends over 15 amino acids. V was cut by 3 bases and J by 3 bases, with 11 bases left in between. CDR3 sequence reads: CATSDVDTSYNEQFF. DNA for the CDR3: TGTGCCACCAGTGATGTGGACACCAGCTACAATGAGCAGTTCTTC.

This clonotype has just a few counts. A much larger clone sits a single nucleotide away, making a read error possible. J is TRBJ1-4 and V is TRBV7-9; 9 nucleotides align to TRBD1. CDR3 length: 14 amino acids. J gave up 7 bases and V 5 bases, and 5 bases lay outside the gene matches. The V gene's germline CDR1 is SEHNR and CDR2 FQNEAQ (reference sequence). The CDR3 DNA sequence: TGTGCCAGCAGCCCCGGACAGGGGAGTGAAAAACTGTTTTTT. Translating it yields CASSPGQGSEKLFF.

The rearrangement joins TRBV3-1 to TRBJ2-3; 9 bases line up with TRBD2. The CDR3 extends over 17 amino acids. CDR1 is LGHDT and CDR2 is YNNKEL in the germline V gene (reference sequence). V lost 1 base to trimming and J lost 5 bases; unmatched junction nucleotides: 10. CDR3 nucleotide sequence: TGTGCCAGCAGCCAAGGTACGAGCGGGGGGTCCGGAGATACGCAGTATTTT. It is translated as CASSQGTSGGSGDTQYF.

This clonotype was seen only a few times. The chain carries TRBV5-1 and TRBJ1-1; 7 bases match TRBD1. Trimming removed 6 bases from V and 1 base from J; junction bases left unmatched: 6. CDR1 and CDR2 from the germline V gene are SGHRS and YFSETQ. This CDR3 comprises 14 residues. The CDR3 sequence is CASTSDRTNTEAFF. The CDR3 DNA reads as TGCGCCAGCACCTCGGACAGGACGAACACTGAAGCTTTCTTT.

The rearrangement links TRBV28 to TRBJ2-7; TRBD1 matches 8 bases. The CDR3 loop spans 14 amino acids. J lost 3 bases, V lost 5 bases, and 6 bases had no gene match. Germline V gene data show CDR1 as MDHEN and CDR2 as SYDVKM. CDR3 coding DNA: TGTGCCAGCAGTAGTTTCGGACAGGGCTACGAGCAGTACTTC. Its translation: CASSSFGQGYEQYF.

This chain joins TRBV7-2 and TRBJ2-7; D may correspond to TRBD1 or TRBD2 (6 bases each). Germline values: CDR1 SGHTA, CDR2 FQGNSA. The CDR3 has 15 residues. V lost 5 bases, J lost 3 bases, and 17 bases lay in between. The CDR3 sequence is CASSPRGATFYEQYF. The CDR3 DNA reads as TGTGCCAGCAGCCCAAGGGGGGCCACGTTCTACGAGCAGTACTTC.

This clonotype has only a few counts. V and J are TRBV5-1 and TRBJ1-1, with TRBD1 as a possible D gene (5 bases). The CDR3 totals 15 residues. The V end lost 0 bases, the J end lost 2 bases, and 11 bases lay between the germline ends. CDR1 is SGHRS and CDR2 is YFSETQ in the germline V gene. CDR3 residues: CASSLAVGTNTEAFF. The CDR3 nucleotides read TGCGCCAGCAGCTTGGCGGTAGGGACCAACACTGAAGCTTTCTTT. Full variable domain (rest looked up from reference TRBV5-1 and TRBJ1-1): KAGVTQTPRYLIKTRGQQVTLSCSPISGHRSVSWYQQTPGQGLQFLFEYFSETQRNKGNFPGRFSGRQFSNSRSEMNVSTLELGDSALYLCASSLAVGTNTEAFFGQGTRLTVV.

The chain couples TRBV3-1 to TRBJ1-2; the match to TRBD1 covers 7 bases. CDR1 and CDR2 from the germline V gene are LGHDT and YNNKEL (reference sequence). The trim removed 1 base at V and 5 bases at J, leaving 13 bases unmatched. The CDR3 covers 17 residues. CDR3 sequence: CASSQVFREGATYGYTF. As DNA, the CDR3 is TGTGCCAGCAGCCAAGTCTTTAGGGAGGGGGCGACTTATGGCTACACCTTC.

The DNA of the CDR3 is TGTGCCAGCAGCCAAGCGGGGGGGCCGGAAAACATTCAGTACTTC. As protein: CASSQAGGPENIQYF. The chain has TRBV3-1 and TRBJ2-4; 8 bases agree with TRBD2. This CDR3 contains 15 residues. Germline V gives CDR1 LGHDT, CDR2 YNNKEL (reference sequence). The J segment lost 5 bases and the V segment lost 1 base, leaving 4 bases of the junction unmatched.

The table lists this clonotype with a few counts. The rearrangement links TRBV5-1 to TRBJ2-3; 10 nucleotides agree with TRBD2. The CDR3 is made up of 16 amino acids. CDR1 SGHRS and CDR2 YFSETQ come from the germline V gene. The ends lost 0 bases at V and 4 bases at J; junction bases unmatched: 5. CDR3 bases: TGCGCCAGCAGCTTGGAACCTAGCGGGAGCTCAGATACGCAGTATTTT. Translating it yields CASSLEPSGSSDTQYF.

The rearrangement uses TRBV28 and TRBJ2-5; D not certain. Trimming stripped 5 bases from V and 5 bases from J, with 6 bases between. Germline CDR1 MDHEN, CDR2 SYDVKM. CDR3 size: 11 residues. In DNA form, the CDR3 reads TGTGCCAGCAGTCCTCATGAGACCCAGTACTTC. The encoded protein is CASSPHETQYF.

This clonotype was seen at least ten times. This chain uses TRBV7-9 with TRBJ2-4; D possibly corresponds to TRBD1 (6 bases). V was trimmed by 1 base and J by 11 bases, leaving 18 bases between them. Germline loops: CDR1 SEHNR, CDR2 FQNEAQ (reference sequence). This CDR3 is built from 15 residues. CDR3 in DNA: TGTGCCAGCAGCTTAGTTTATTTGACAGGCCCCTTTCAGTACTTC. This encodes CASSLVYLTGPFQYF.

This clonotype was detected a few times. The chain joins TRBV24-1 to TRBJ2-1; TRBD2 might be the D (6 bases). CDR1 and CDR2 (germline): KGHDR, SFDVKD. The CDR3 totals 18 residues. V was trimmed by 5 bases and J by 3 bases, leaving 22 bases between them. As DNA, the CDR3 is TGTGCCACCAGTGGAACGGATGGACTGCGGGGCTACTACAATGAGCAGTTCTTC. Residues: CATSGTDGLRGYYNEQFF.